The rows below give T cell receptor beta chains drawn from one sample of a study of glioma-infiltrating T cells after dendritic cell vaccination. Only in-frame clones appear in the TCRdb table, and some are missing; sequencing was by immunoSEQ multiplex PCR. This sample has about 38,000 clones, with 70% to 85% found just once. The sample consisted of blood, taken before dendritic cell vaccination. The source of these receptors is a human donor with glioblastoma. The CDR3 runs from the conserved cysteine through the conserved F or W. D genes are given only for firm matches. Expanded clones are given a class, and other clones once, few, many or no size at all.

clone_size,v_call,j_call,d_call,cdr3_aa,cdr3_nt
-,TRBV2,TRBJ1-1,-,CASDRYTEAFF,TGTGCCAGTGACAGGTACACTGAAGCTTTCTTT
-,TRBV28,TRBJ2-7,-,CASSIEENYEQYF,TGTGCCAGCAGCATCGAAGAGAATTACGAGCAGTACTTC
-,TRBV30,TRBJ1-4,-,CAWSKQDEKLFF,TGTGCCTGGAGTAAACAGGATGAAAAACTGTTTTTT
once,TRBV9,TRBJ2-1,TRBD1,CASSFAGTASYNEQFF,TGTGCCAGCAGCTTCGCCGGGACAGCCTCCTACAATGAGCAGTTCTTC
-,TRBV7-2,TRBJ1-1,-,CASRSKGGGVDTEAFF,TGTGCCAGCAGATCAAAGGGGGGAGGGGTCGACACTGAAGCTTTCTTT
once,TRBV7-9,TRBJ1-1,-,CASRNLQGNTEAFF,TGTGCCAGCAGGAACCTACAGGGTAACACTGAAGCTTTCTTT
-,TRBV7-9,TRBJ1-4,-,CASSPSRRSNEKLFF,TGTGCCAGCAGCCCCAGTCGACGGAGTAATGAAAAACTGTTTTTT
-,TRBV27,TRBJ1-5,TRBD1,CASSYRALDRAFNQPQHF,TGTGCCAGCAGTTATAGGGCGTTGGACAGGGCTTTCAATCAGCCCCAGCATTTT
-,TRBV12-5,TRBJ2-5,TRBD1,CASARGQARGETQYF,TGTGCTAGTGCCCGCGGACAGGCGAGAGGAGAGACCCAGTACTTC
-,TRBV7-2,TRBJ1-2,TRBD1,CASSYSPTGGNYGYTF,TGTGCCAGCAGCTATAGCCCCACAGGGGGCAACTATGGCTACACCTTC
-,TRBV9,TRBJ1-2,TRBD1,CASSVDNRGHGYTF,TGTGCCAGCAGCGTAGACAACAGGGGCCATGGCTACACCTTC
-,TRBV11-3,TRBJ1-2,-,CASSETRNYGYTF,TGTGCCAGCAGCGAAACCAGGAACTATGGCTACACCTTC
-,TRBV5-3,TRBJ2-5,-,CARSRIGDIGTQYF,TGTGCCAGAAGCAGGATCGGGGATATAGGGACCCAGTACTTC
-,TRBV5-8,TRBJ1-5,-,CASSLKGWKNQPQHF,TGTGCCAGCAGCTTGAAGGGGTGGAAGAATCAGCCCCAGCATTTT
-,TRBV7-9,TRBJ2-7,-,CASSLQGSSYEQYF,TGTGCCAGCAGCTTACAAGGGAGCTCCTACGAGCAGTACTTC
-,TRBV28,TRBJ1-2,-,CASSSYTPVGYTF,TGTGCCAGCAGTTCCTATACCCCCGTGGGCTACACCTTC
-,TRBV7-2,TRBJ1-2,-,CASSLSPTLRGRNYGYTF,TGTGCCAGCAGCTTATCCCCGACCCTTAGGGGCCGCAACTATGGCTACACCTTC
-,TRBV1,TRBJ1-2,-,CTSSPDRGRIQYGYTF,TGCACCAGCAGCCCTGACAGGGGAAGAATCCAATATGGCTACACCTTC
-,TRBV19,TRBJ1-1,-,CASSMGFGGVRGTEAFF,TGTGCCAGTAGTATGGGTTTTGGGGGGGTCCGGGGCACTGAAGCTTTCTTT
-,TRBV5-1,TRBJ2-1,TRBD2,CASSLAILAGYNEQFF,TGCGCCAGCAGCTTGGCCATTCTAGCGGGCTACAATGAGCAGTTCTTC
-,TRBV4-3,TRBJ2-7,-,CASSQDDGRVEQYF,TGCGCCAGCAGCCAAGATGACGGCAGGGTGGAGCAGTACTTC
-,TRBV6-1,TRBJ1-6,-,CASMTDNSPLHF,TGTGCCAGCATGACAGATAATTCACCCCTCCACTTT
-,TRBV4-2,TRBJ1-2,-,CASSQGSGFGYTF,TGTGCCAGCAGCCAAGGATCCGGGTTCGGCTACACCTTC
-,TRBV4-1,TRBJ2-5,-,CASSQNARGRQETQYF,TGCGCCAGCAGCCAAAACGCCCGAGGGCGGCAAGAGACCCAGTACTTC
-,TRBV9,TRBJ2-5,TRBD2,CASSSGLAGGSETQYF,TGTGCCAGCAGCTCGGGACTAGCGGGGGGATCAGAGACCCAGTACTTC
-,TRBV4-1,TRBJ1-2,-,CASSQDSYSGNGYTF,TGCGCCAGCAGCCAAGACTCCTACAGCGGTAATGGCTACACCTTC
-,TRBV28,TRBJ1-5,-,CASSWPLDGGEISNQPQHF,TGTGCCAGCAGTTGGCCCCTAGACGGAGGGGAGATTAGCAATCAGCCCCAGCATTTT
-,TRBV7-2,TRBJ1-4,-,CASSLGWAGRAEKLFF,TGTGCCAGCAGCTTAGGATGGGCGGGGCGCGCCGAAAAACTGTTTTTT
-,TRBV11-2,TRBJ2-7,-,CASSLGASGYEQYF,TGTGCCAGCAGCTTAGGAGCTAGTGGCTACGAGCAGTACTTC
-,TRBV15,TRBJ2-7,-,CATSRTTLGSYEQYF,TGTGCCACCAGTCGGACTACCCTTGGTTCCTACGAGCAGTACTTC
-,TRBV5-1,TRBJ1-2,-,CASSLEWGPNYGYTF,TGCGCCAGCAGCTTGGAGTGGGGGCCTAACTATGGCTACACCTTC
-,TRBV30,TRBJ2-1,TRBD2,CAWSVTSGGFYNEQFF,TGTGCCTGGAGTGTTACTAGCGGGGGATTTTACAATGAGCAGTTCTTC